A selection of T cell receptor beta chains follows, all from one sample in a study of T cells in Graves' hyperthyroidism and ophthalmopathy. TCRdb processed the multiplex PCR reads anew with MiXCR; each CDR3 protein has one entry. The sample records hundreds of thousands of distinct CDR3 sequences, roughly 15% being singletons. Sample: blood. The receptors derive from a woman between 35 and 50 years old with Graves' ophthalmopathy. Both conserved end residues are part of each CDR3. Each record gives: V gene, clone size, D gene, J gene, CDR3 protein, CDR3 DNA. The D gene is left open where the match is weak. Part of the rows lack a size; the others show once, few, many or a class for expanded clones.

v_gene: TRBV19
abundance: many
d_gene: NA
j_gene: TRBJ2-2
CDR3aa: CASSIVADPGELFF
CDR3nt: TGTGCCAGTAGTATAGTCGCAGATCCCGGGGAGCTGTTTTTT

v_gene: TRBV12-3/TRBV12-4
abundance: many
d_gene: NA
j_gene: TRBJ2-7
CDR3aa: CASHAGMGYEQYF
CDR3nt: TGTGCCAGCCACGCGGGAATGGGGTACGAGCAGTACTTC

v_gene: TRBV2
abundance: many
d_gene: TRBD2
j_gene: TRBJ2-5
CDR3aa: CASSELAGAPESGETQYF
CDR3nt: TGTGCCAGCAGTGAACTAGCGGGAGCGCCTGAGAGTGGGGAGACCCAGTACTTC

v_gene: TRBV12-3/TRBV12-4
abundance: few
d_gene: NA
j_gene: TRBJ2-7
CDR3aa: CASSLPPNYEQYF
CDR3nt: TGTGCCAGCAGTTTACCTCCAAACTACGAGCAGTACTTC

v_gene: TRBV28
abundance: many
d_gene: NA
j_gene: TRBJ2-5
CDR3aa: CASSLLGDAQETQYF
CDR3nt: TGTGCCAGCAGTTTATTAGGGGACGCCCAAGAGACCCAGTACTTC

v_gene: TRBV14
abundance: many
d_gene: NA
j_gene: TRBJ1-1
CDR3aa: CASSLTGPTRRNTEAFF
CDR3nt: TGTGCCAGCAGCCTTACCGGGCCAACCCGGAGAAACACTGAAGCTTTCTTT

v_gene: TRBV12-3/TRBV12-4
abundance: many
d_gene: TRBD2
j_gene: TRBJ2-7
CDR3aa: CASSHSVAGGPGNF
CDR3nt: TGTGCCAGCTCCCACTCGGTAGCGGGAGGGCCGGGCAACTTC

v_gene: TRBV7-2
abundance: many
d_gene: TRBD1
j_gene: TRBJ1-1
CDR3aa: CASSPQGAEAFF
CDR3nt: TGTGCCAGCAGCCCGCAGGGGGCTGAAGCTTTCTTT

v_gene: TRBV29-1
abundance: many
d_gene: NA
j_gene: TRBJ2-7
CDR3aa: CSVGSHEQYF
CDR3nt: TGCAGCGTGGGTTCCCACGAGCAGTACTTC

v_gene: TRBV29-1
abundance: NA
d_gene: NA
j_gene: TRBJ1-3
CDR3aa: CSAAPFSSGNTIYF
CDR3nt: TGCAGCGCCGCACCATTTAGCTCTGGAAACACCATATATTTT

v_gene: TRBV6-2/TRBV6-3
abundance: NA
d_gene: NA
j_gene: TRBJ2-5
CDR3aa: CASSYRGDQETQYF
CDR3nt: TGTGCCAGCAGTTACAGAGGAGACCAAGAGACCCAGTACTTC

v_gene: TRBV11-3
abundance: many
d_gene: TRBD1
j_gene: TRBJ2-2
CDR3aa: CASSPRDRLGELFF
CDR3nt: TGTGCCAGCAGCCCCCGGGACAGACTGGGGGAGCTGTTTTTT

v_gene: TRBV27
abundance: few
d_gene: TRBD1
j_gene: TRBJ2-7
CDR3aa: CASSPPDRGYEQYF
CDR3nt: TGTGCCAGCAGTCCCCCCGACAGGGGCTACGAGCAGTACTTC

v_gene: TRBV15
abundance: many
d_gene: NA
j_gene: TRBJ2-2
CDR3aa: CATSRLGARAGELFF
CDR3nt: TGTGCCACCAGCAGACTAGGGGCGCGCGCCGGGGAGCTGTTTTTT

v_gene: TRBV29-1
abundance: NA
d_gene: NA
j_gene: TRBJ2-2
CDR3aa: CSVEPVTNTGELFF
CDR3nt: TGCAGCGTTGAACCAGTGACGAACACCGGGGAGCTGTTTTTT

v_gene: TRBV19
abundance: many
d_gene: TRBD1
j_gene: TRBJ1-1
CDR3aa: CASSWDRASTEAFF
CDR3nt: TGTGCCAGTAGTTGGGACAGGGCGTCCACTGAAGCTTTCTTT

v_gene: TRBV19
abundance: many
d_gene: NA
j_gene: TRBJ2-5
CDR3aa: CASSRWGEIQETQYF
CDR3nt: TGTGCCAGTAGCCGATGGGGGGAGATACAAGAGACCCAGTACTTC

v_gene: TRBV6-1
abundance: many
d_gene: TRBD1
j_gene: TRBJ2-7
CDR3aa: CASRGTASGSYEQYF
CDR3nt: TGTGCCAGCAGGGGGACAGCCTCAGGCTCCTACGAGCAGTACTTC

v_gene: TRBV20-1
abundance: many
d_gene: NA
j_gene: TRBJ1-2
CDR3aa: CSASSAISNYGYTF
CDR3nt: TGCAGTGCTTCTTCCGCTATATCTAACTATGGCTACACCTTC

v_gene: TRBV4-2
abundance: few
d_gene: NA
j_gene: TRBJ2-7
CDR3aa: CASSQGTTRNYEQYF
CDR3nt: TGTGCCAGCAGCCAAGGGACTACGCGGAACTACGAGCAGTACTTC

v_gene: TRBV2
abundance: NA
d_gene: TRBD1
j_gene: TRBJ2-7
CDR3aa: CASARDRASNEQYF
CDR3nt: TGTGCCAGCGCCCGGGACAGGGCCTCCAACGAGCAGTACTTC

v_gene: TRBV6-2/TRBV6-3
abundance: many
d_gene: NA
j_gene: TRBJ1-2
CDR3aa: CASSNLQDYGYTF
CDR3nt: TGTGCCAGCAGCAACCTCCAGGACTATGGCTACACCTTC